A selection of T cell receptor beta chains follows, all from one sample in a study of vaccination and CD4 T cells after COVID-19. Their target antigens are unknown. MiXCR, applied by TCRdb to the PCR reads, yields one record per CDR3 protein. The data contain 9,500 to 15,000 distinct CDR3 sequences, around half of them singletons. The sequences come from cultured CD4+ T cells from blood, collected after SARS-CoV-2 vaccination. These receptors were obtained from a human donor with COVID-19. The CDR3 runs from the conserved cysteine through the conserved F or W. Each record gives: J gene, V gene, clone size, D gene, CDR3 DNA, CDR3 protein. D genes are given only for firm matches. Clone size is given for some rows only: seen once, a few or many times, or a class if the clone is expanded.

j_call: TRBJ2-5
v_call: TRBV7-8
clone_size: few
d_call: -
cdr3_nt: TGTGCCAGCAGCTTAGACAGGGAAGAGACCCAGTACTTC
cdr3_aa: CASSLDREETQYF

j_call: TRBJ1-1
v_call: TRBV6-1
clone_size: -
d_call: -
cdr3_nt: TGTGCCAGCACCAACGGGGTGAACACTGAAGCTTTCTTT
cdr3_aa: CASTNGVNTEAFF

j_call: TRBJ1-5
v_call: TRBV6-2/TRBV6-3
clone_size: -
d_call: -
cdr3_nt: TGTGCCAGCAGTTATCCGGGGGGACATAGCAATCAGCCCCAGCATTTT
cdr3_aa: CASSYPGGHSNQPQHF

j_call: TRBJ2-5
v_call: TRBV7-8
clone_size: few
d_call: -
cdr3_nt: TGTGCCAGCAGCCGGCGGCAGCTGGAGACCCAGTACTTC
cdr3_aa: CASSRRQLETQYF

j_call: TRBJ1-5
v_call: TRBV10-3
clone_size: few
d_call: -
cdr3_nt: TGTGCCATCAGTCCGACCAAGGGTGGCAGGGGACCCAATCAGCCCCAGCATTTT
cdr3_aa: CAISPTKGGRGPNQPQHF

j_call: TRBJ2-5
v_call: TRBV7-9
clone_size: few
d_call: -
cdr3_nt: TGTGCCAGCAGTACCAGGTCGGGGGCTCAGGAGACCCAGTACTTC
cdr3_aa: CASSTRSGAQETQYF

j_call: TRBJ2-3
v_call: TRBV7-2
clone_size: few
d_call: TRBD2
cdr3_nt: TGTGCCAGCAGCTTAGATCACGGGGGGTCCACAGATACGCAGTATTTT
cdr3_aa: CASSLDHGGSTDTQYF

j_call: TRBJ1-6
v_call: TRBV19
clone_size: -
d_call: -
cdr3_nt: TGTGCCAGTAGTTCAGGGCGGTCACCCCTCCACTTT
cdr3_aa: CASSSGRSPLHF

j_call: TRBJ1-2
v_call: TRBV6-1
clone_size: once
d_call: TRBD1
cdr3_nt: TGTGCCAGCAGGGACAGGGCGTTCCATGGCTACACCTTC
cdr3_aa: CASRDRAFHGYTF

j_call: TRBJ2-5
v_call: TRBV6-1
clone_size: -
d_call: TRBD1
cdr3_nt: TGTGCCAGCAGTGCCCGGACAGGGGGCTGGGAGACCCAGTACTTC
cdr3_aa: CASSARTGGWETQYF

j_call: TRBJ1-5
v_call: TRBV6-1
clone_size: -
d_call: -
cdr3_nt: TGTGCCAGCAGTATGGACGGGTTTTTGCCCCAGCATTTT
cdr3_aa: CASSMDGFLPQHF

j_call: TRBJ1-2
v_call: TRBV5-1
clone_size: few
d_call: TRBD1
cdr3_nt: TGCGCCAGCAGCCGGTCCCCCGGGACAGGGGATGTTGGCTACACCTTC
cdr3_aa: CASSRSPGTGDVGYTF

j_call: TRBJ2-5
v_call: TRBV7-3
clone_size: few
d_call: -
cdr3_nt: TGTGCCAGCAGCTGGGGACTCGGTGAGACCCAGTACTTC
cdr3_aa: CASSWGLGETQYF

j_call: TRBJ1-5
v_call: TRBV7-9
clone_size: -
d_call: TRBD1
cdr3_nt: TGTGCCAGCAGCTTAGGACAGGGGAAACAGCCCCAGCATTTT
cdr3_aa: CASSLGQGKQPQHF

j_call: TRBJ2-7
v_call: TRBV20-1
clone_size: -
d_call: TRBD1
cdr3_nt: TGCAGTGCTAGACGCCAAACTGTCAGGGGGCGAACGGACTACGAGCAGTACTTC
cdr3_aa: CSARRQTVRGRTDYEQYF

j_call: TRBJ2-5
v_call: TRBV6-1
clone_size: -
d_call: -
cdr3_nt: TGTGCCAGCCGACCCCGGGGCGCCCAAGAGACCCAGTACTTC
cdr3_aa: CASRPRGAQETQYF

j_call: TRBJ2-7
v_call: TRBV11-1
clone_size: -
d_call: -
cdr3_nt: TGTGCCAGCAGCCCGACGGGGAAGGTTTCCTACGAGCAGTACTTC
cdr3_aa: CASSPTGKVSYEQYF

j_call: TRBJ1-5
v_call: TRBV2
clone_size: -
d_call: -
cdr3_nt: TGTGCCAGCAGTGGTGGAGGCAATCAGCCCCAGCATTTT
cdr3_aa: CASSGGGNQPQHF

j_call: TRBJ2-7
v_call: TRBV7-2
clone_size: -
d_call: -
cdr3_nt: TGTGCCAGCAGCTTAGGCAGGTACGAGCAGTACTTC
cdr3_aa: CASSLGRYEQYF

j_call: TRBJ2-7
v_call: TRBV9
clone_size: -
d_call: -
cdr3_nt: TGTGCCAGCAGCCCCCGGTCAGGCGCCTACGAGCAGTACTTC
cdr3_aa: CASSPRSGAYEQYF

j_call: TRBJ2-5
v_call: TRBV5-1
clone_size: -
d_call: -
cdr3_nt: TGCGCCAGCAGCTTGGGGACGGTGGGGGAAGAGACCCAGTACTTC
cdr3_aa: CASSLGTVGEETQYF

j_call: TRBJ2-4
v_call: TRBV20-1
clone_size: -
d_call: -
cdr3_nt: TGCAGTGCGGAAGGACAGCTAGCCAAAAACATTCAGTACTTC
cdr3_aa: CSAEGQLAKNIQYF

j_call: TRBJ1-2
v_call: TRBV7-9
clone_size: few
d_call: -
cdr3_nt: TGTGCCAGCAGCTTCCCAACCGGCGGGCTTATACTGGATGGCTACACCTTC
cdr3_aa: CASSFPTGGLILDGYTF

j_call: TRBJ1-1
v_call: TRBV5-5
clone_size: few
d_call: TRBD1
cdr3_nt: TGTGCCAGCACCCCGATCAGGGGGTCTGAAGCTTTCTTT
cdr3_aa: CASTPIRGSEAFF

j_call: TRBJ2-3
v_call: TRBV19
clone_size: -
d_call: -
cdr3_nt: TGTGCCAGTAGTATAGCGGCAGGGGAAACAGATACGCAGTATTTT
cdr3_aa: CASSIAAGETDTQYF

j_call: TRBJ2-7
v_call: TRBV7-2
clone_size: few
d_call: -
cdr3_nt: TGTGCCAGCAGCTTACGAGGGGGGGCCTACGAGCAGTACTTC
cdr3_aa: CASSLRGGAYEQYF

j_call: TRBJ1-6
v_call: TRBV25-1
clone_size: -
d_call: -
cdr3_nt: TGTGCCAGCAAGGGGCTTAGCTCCTATAATTCACCCCTCCACTTT
cdr3_aa: CASKGLSSYNSPLHF

j_call: TRBJ2-3
v_call: TRBV19
clone_size: -
d_call: TRBD2
cdr3_nt: TGTGCCAGTAACCGACTAGCGGGCACAGATACGCAGTATTTT
cdr3_aa: CASNRLAGTDTQYF

j_call: TRBJ2-7
v_call: TRBV20-1
clone_size: -
d_call: TRBD1
cdr3_nt: TGCAGTGCTAGCGTCCGGACAGGGGCCTACGAGCAGTACTTC
cdr3_aa: CSASVRTGAYEQYF

j_call: TRBJ2-1
v_call: TRBV7-9
clone_size: -
d_call: TRBD2
cdr3_nt: TGTGCCAGCAGCCCTCGACTAGCGGGTGGAGTGAATGAGCAGTTCTTC
cdr3_aa: CASSPRLAGGVNEQFF

j_call: TRBJ1-6
v_call: TRBV2
clone_size: few
d_call: -
cdr3_nt: TGTGCCAGCAGTGGGCAGGGATATTCACCCCTCCACTTT
cdr3_aa: CASSGQGYSPLHF

j_call: TRBJ2-3
v_call: TRBV6-5
clone_size: -
d_call: TRBD2
cdr3_nt: TGTGCCAGCAGTTACGCCCGGACTAGCGGGGGTGGAACAGATACGCAGTATTTT
cdr3_aa: CASSYARTSGGGTDTQYF

j_call: TRBJ1-5
v_call: TRBV19
clone_size: -
d_call: -
cdr3_nt: TGTGCCAGTAGTACTCCTCCTGGGAAGAGTAGCAATCAGCCCCAGCATTTT
cdr3_aa: CASSTPPGKSSNQPQHF

j_call: TRBJ1-2
v_call: TRBV12-3/TRBV12-4
clone_size: -
d_call: -
cdr3_nt: TGTGCCAGCAGTTCAAGGGGTGACTATGGCTACACCTTC
cdr3_aa: CASSSRGDYGYTF

j_call: TRBJ2-1
v_call: TRBV18
clone_size: once
d_call: -
cdr3_nt: TGTGCCAGCTCACCTAACAATGAGCAGTTCTTC
cdr3_aa: CASSPNNEQFF

j_call: TRBJ2-7
v_call: TRBV6-2/TRBV6-3
clone_size: -
d_call: TRBD2
cdr3_nt: TGTGCCAGCAGGTTAGCGGGGGGTTCCTACGAGCAGTACTTC
cdr3_aa: CASRLAGGSYEQYF

j_call: TRBJ1-6
v_call: TRBV7-2
clone_size: -
d_call: -
cdr3_nt: TGTGCCAGCAGCTTAGAAGTAGGGACGTCCTATAATTCACCCCTCCACTTT
cdr3_aa: CASSLEVGTSYNSPLHF

j_call: TRBJ1-2
v_call: TRBV6-1
clone_size: few
d_call: -
cdr3_nt: TGTGCCAGCAGCTTGGACAGTACTAACTATGGCTACACCTTC
cdr3_aa: CASSLDSTNYGYTF

j_call: TRBJ1-5
v_call: TRBV30
clone_size: -
d_call: TRBD1
cdr3_nt: TGTGCCTGGAGTGTACTAAGGGGGCAACAGCCCCAGCATTTT
cdr3_aa: CAWSVLRGQQPQHF

j_call: TRBJ1-5
v_call: TRBV6-1
clone_size: -
d_call: TRBD1
cdr3_nt: TGTGCCAGCAGACAGGGGACTCGCAATCAGCCCCAGCATTTT
cdr3_aa: CASRQGTRNQPQHF

j_call: TRBJ2-1
v_call: TRBV9
clone_size: once
d_call: TRBD1
cdr3_nt: TGTGCCAGCAGCGTCCGGACAGGGGGCTCCAATGAGCAGTTCTTC
cdr3_aa: CASSVRTGGSNEQFF

j_call: TRBJ1-5
v_call: TRBV15
clone_size: few
d_call: -
cdr3_nt: TGTGCCACCAGCTCCAGGGATCAGCCCCAGCATTTT
cdr3_aa: CATSSRDQPQHF

j_call: TRBJ1-5
v_call: TRBV27
clone_size: -
d_call: TRBD1
cdr3_nt: TGTGCCAGCAGCTCCTCCACCGGGACAGCCTACGGGCAGCCCCAGCATTTT
cdr3_aa: CASSSSTGTAYGQPQHF

j_call: TRBJ1-2
v_call: TRBV19
clone_size: large
d_call: -
cdr3_nt: TGTTCCGGCGGGGATCGCAACTATGGCTACACCTTC
cdr3_aa: CSGGDRNYGYTF